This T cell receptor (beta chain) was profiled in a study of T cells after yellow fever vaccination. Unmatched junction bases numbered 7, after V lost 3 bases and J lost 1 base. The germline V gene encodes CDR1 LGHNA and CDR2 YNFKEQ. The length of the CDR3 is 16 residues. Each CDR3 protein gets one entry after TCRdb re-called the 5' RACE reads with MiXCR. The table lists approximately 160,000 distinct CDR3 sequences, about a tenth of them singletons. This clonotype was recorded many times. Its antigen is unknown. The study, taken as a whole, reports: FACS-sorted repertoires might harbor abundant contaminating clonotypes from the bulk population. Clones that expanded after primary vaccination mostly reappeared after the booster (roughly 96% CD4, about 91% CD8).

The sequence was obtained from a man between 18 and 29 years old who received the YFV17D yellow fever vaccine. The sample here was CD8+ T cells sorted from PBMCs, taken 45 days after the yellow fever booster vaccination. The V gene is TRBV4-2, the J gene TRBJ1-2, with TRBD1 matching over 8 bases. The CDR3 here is CASSQVGTGDNYGYTF. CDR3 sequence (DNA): TGTGCCAGCAGCCAGGTCGGGACAGGCGATAACTATGGCTACACCTTC.